The T cell receptor beta chain under discussion was sequenced for a study of T cell responses to AZD1222 COVID-19 vaccine. Study as a whole: Second doses at about 4 or about 12 weeks were pooled.

Profiled with immunoSEQ multiplex PCR; TCRdb holds only in-frame clones, not every one. The profile shows more than 95,000 clones, 90% to 95% of them singletons. With respect to this clone: Its target is not known.

General study points: Clonal diversity was possibly underestimated, and the donors were mostly white British, with more females. The study reported that nearly half of spike-specific TCRs target unmutated variant regions. Seropositive at baseline were only five or six AZD1222 recipients.

This clonotype originated in an adult in good health. The material sequenced was peripheral blood, taken on day 0 of AZD1222 vaccination.

CDR3 nucleotides: TGTGCCAGCTCACCGCGGGGGCAGGGGGTCGCAGATACGCAGTATTTT. Amino acids: CASSPRGQGVADTQYF. The V gene is TRBV18, the J gene TRBJ2-3; perhaps D is TRBD1 or TRBD2 (7 bases each). Trimming cost V 3 bases and J 4 bases, with 17 bases left between them. The germline gives CDR1 KGHSH, CDR2 LQKENI. The CDR3 covers 16 residues.